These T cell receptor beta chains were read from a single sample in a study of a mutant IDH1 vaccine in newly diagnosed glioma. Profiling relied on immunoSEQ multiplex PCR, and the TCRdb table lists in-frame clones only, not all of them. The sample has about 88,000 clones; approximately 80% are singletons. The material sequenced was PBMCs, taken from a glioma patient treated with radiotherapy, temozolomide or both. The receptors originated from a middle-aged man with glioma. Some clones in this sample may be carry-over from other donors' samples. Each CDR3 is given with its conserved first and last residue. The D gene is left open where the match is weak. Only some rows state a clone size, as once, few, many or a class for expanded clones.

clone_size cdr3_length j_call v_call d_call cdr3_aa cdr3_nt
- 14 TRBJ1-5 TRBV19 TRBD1 CASSLGQGNQPQHF TGTGCCAGTAGCTTGGGACAGGGGAATCAGCCCCAGCATTTT
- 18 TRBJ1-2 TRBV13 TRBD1 CASSFLGTEGRDGYGYTF TGTGCCAGCAGCTTTCTCGGGACAGAGGGAAGAGATGGCTATGGCTACACCTTC
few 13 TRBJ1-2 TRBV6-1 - CASSEAGGYGYTF TGTGCCAGCAGTGAAGCAGGGGGCTATGGCTACACCTTC
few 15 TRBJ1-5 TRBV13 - CASAIRRAAQGPQHF TGTGCCAGCGCGATCAGAAGGGCAGCTCAAGGGCCCCAGCATTTT
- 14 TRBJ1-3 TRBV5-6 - CASSLLGRVNTIYF TGTGCCAGCAGCTTGTTAGGTCGGGTAAACACCATATATTTT
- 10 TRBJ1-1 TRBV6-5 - CASSPLEAFF TGTGCCAGCAGTCCCCTGGAAGCTTTCTTT
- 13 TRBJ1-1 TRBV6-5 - CASRPPGNTEAFF TGTGCCAGCCGGCCCCCCGGGAACACTGAAGCTTTCTTT
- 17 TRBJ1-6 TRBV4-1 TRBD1 CASSQDHGRGLGSPLHF TGCGCCAGCAGCCAAGATCACGGCAGGGGGCTGGGATCACCCCTCCACTTT
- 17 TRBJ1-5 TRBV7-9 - CASSLDLKGHGNQPQHF TGTGCCAGCAGCTTAGACCTCAAGGGTCATGGCAATCAGCCCCAGCATTTT
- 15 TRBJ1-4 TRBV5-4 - CASTVAGATNEKLFF TGTGCCAGCACCGTAGCGGGGGCGACTAATGAAAAACTGTTTTTT
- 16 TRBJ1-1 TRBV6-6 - CASSYRDIGGPTEAFF TGTGCCAGCAGTTACCGGGACATAGGAGGGCCCACTGAAGCTTTCTTT
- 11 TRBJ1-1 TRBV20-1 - CSAKGNTEAFF TGCAGTGCTAAAGGGAACACTGAAGCTTTCTTT
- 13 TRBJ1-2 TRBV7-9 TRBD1 CASSPGQNYGYTF TGTGCCAGCAGCCCGGGACAGAACTATGGCTACACCTTC
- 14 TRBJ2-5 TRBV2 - CASNKPVGGVTQYF TGTGCCAGCAATAAACCCGTGGGGGGAGTAACCCAGTACTTC
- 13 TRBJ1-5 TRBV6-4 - CASSAEYYQPQHF TGTGCCAGCAGCGCCGAGTATTATCAGCCCCAGCATTTT
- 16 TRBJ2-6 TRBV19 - CASSTQSGAGANVLTF TGTGCCAGTAGTACTCAATCTGGTGCTGGGGCCAACGTCCTGACTTTC
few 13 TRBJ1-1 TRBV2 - CASSPQGYTEAFF TGTGCCAGCAGTCCACAGGGCTACACTGAAGCTTTCTTT
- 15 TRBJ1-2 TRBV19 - CASSIRRVYDYGYTF TGTGCCAGTAGTATACGAAGGGTCTACGACTATGGCTACACCTTC
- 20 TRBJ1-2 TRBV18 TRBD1 CASSPLGVFQGAGSGYGYTF TGTGCCAGCTCACCCCTCGGGGTTTTCCAGGGGGCTGGGAGTGGCTATGGCTACACCTTC
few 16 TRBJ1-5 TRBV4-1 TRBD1 CASSEGTGRFNQPQHF TGCGCCAGCAGCGAGGGGACAGGGCGATTCAATCAGCCCCAGCATTTT
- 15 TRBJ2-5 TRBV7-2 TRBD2 CASSLSGTSAETQYF TGTGCCAGCAGCCTATCCGGGACTAGCGCGGAGACCCAGTACTTC
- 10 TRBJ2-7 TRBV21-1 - CAPLEVEQYF TGTGCCCCACTAGAGGTCGAGCAGTACTTC
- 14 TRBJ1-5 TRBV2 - CASSPGRGNQPQHF TGTGCCAGCAGTCCGGGACGCGGCAACCAGCCCCAGCATTTT
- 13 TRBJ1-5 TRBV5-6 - CASSRGANQPQHF TGTGCCAGCAGCCGCGGGGCGAATCAGCCCCAGCATTTT
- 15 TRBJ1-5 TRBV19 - CASEKGRQGNQPQHF TGTGCCAGTGAGAAGGGTAGGCAGGGCAATCAGCCCCAGCATTTT
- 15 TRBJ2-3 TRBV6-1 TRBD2 CASSRSGGSTDTQYF TGTGCCAGCAGCAGAAGCGGGGGTAGCACAGATACGCAGTATTTT
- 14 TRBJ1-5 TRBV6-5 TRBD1 CASSPDRGGQPQHF TGTGCCAGCAGTCCCGACAGGGGAGGCCAGCCCCAGCATTTT
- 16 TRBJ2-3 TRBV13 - CASSLVGSSRTDTQYF TGTGCCAGCAGCTTAGTGGGGAGTTCGCGCACAGATACGCAGTATTTT
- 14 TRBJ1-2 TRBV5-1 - CASSSGTFDYGYTF TGCGCCAGCAGCTCGGGGACATTCGACTATGGCTACACCTTC
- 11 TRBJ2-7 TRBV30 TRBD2 CAWTSGGEQYF TGTGCCTGGACTAGCGGGGGCGAGCAGTACTTC
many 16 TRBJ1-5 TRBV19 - CASVGYTGTWGQPQHF TGTGCCAGCGTAGGCTATACTGGGACGTGGGGTCAGCCCCAGCATTTT
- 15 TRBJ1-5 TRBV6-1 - CASIRLGGSNQPQHF TGTGCCAGCATCAGACTTGGGGGTAGCAATCAGCCCCAGCATTTT
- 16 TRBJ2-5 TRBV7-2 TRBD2 CASSVGLAGARETQYF TGTGCCAGCAGCGTCGGACTAGCGGGGGCCAGGGAGACCCAGTACTTC
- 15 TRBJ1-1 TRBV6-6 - CASSYRDPGRREAFF TGTGCCAGCAGTTACAGGGACCCCGGGCGTCGTGAAGCTTTCTTT
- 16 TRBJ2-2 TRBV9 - CASSGRTQGFTGELFF TGTGCCAGCAGCGGACGAACTCAGGGGTTCACCGGGGAGCTGTTTTTT
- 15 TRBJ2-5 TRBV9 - CASSPRRGYQETQYF TGTGCCAGCAGCCCCCGAAGGGGCTACCAAGAGACCCAGTACTTC
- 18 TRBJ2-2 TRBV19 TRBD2 CASSILGTSGSNTGELFF TGTGCCAGTAGTATTCTGGGGACTAGCGGATCTAACACCGGGGAGCTGTTTTTT
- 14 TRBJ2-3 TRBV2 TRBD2 CASKTSGITDTQYF TGTGCCAGCAAGACTAGCGGGATCACAGATACGCAGTATTTT
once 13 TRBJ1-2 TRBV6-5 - CASSWGGEGGYTF TGTGCCAGCAGTTGGGGGGGCGAGGGTGGCTACACCTTC
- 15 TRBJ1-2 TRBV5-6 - CASSLSFRGDYGYTF TGTGCCAGCAGCTTGTCATTCAGGGGTGACTATGGCTACACCTTC
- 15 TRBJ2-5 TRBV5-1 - CASSSNVGGGETQYF TGCGCCAGCAGCTCTAATGTAGGAGGGGGAGAGACCCAGTACTTC
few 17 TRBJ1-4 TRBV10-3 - CAISERGRETTNEKLFF TGTGCCATCAGTGAAAGAGGACGGGAAACTACGAATGAAAAACTGTTTTTT
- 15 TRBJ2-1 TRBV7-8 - CASSRRGAAFNEQFF TGTGCCAGCAGCCGGAGAGGAGCGGCCTTCAATGAGCAGTTCTTC
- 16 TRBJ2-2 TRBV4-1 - CASSQVDLGFTGELFF TGCGCCAGCAGCCAAGTCGATTTGGGGTTCACCGGGGAGCTGTTTTTT
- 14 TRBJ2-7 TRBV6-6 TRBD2 CASRATSGGYEQYF TGTGCCAGCAGAGCGACTAGCGGGGGTTACGAGCAGTACTTC
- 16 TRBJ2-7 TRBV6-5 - CASSYSPGRAPHEQYF TGTGCCAGCAGTTACTCCCCGGGACGGGCCCCCCACGAGCAGTACTTC
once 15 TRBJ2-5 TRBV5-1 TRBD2 CASSPGLANQETQYF TGCGCCAGCAGCCCGGGACTAGCGAACCAAGAGACCCAGTACTTC
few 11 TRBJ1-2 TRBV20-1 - CSASPVGGYTF TGCAGTGCTAGTCCTGTCGGTGGCTACACCTTC
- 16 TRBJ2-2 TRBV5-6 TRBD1 CASSTFGTDATGELFF TGTGCCAGCAGTACCTTTGGGACAGACGCCACCGGGGAGCTGTTTTTT
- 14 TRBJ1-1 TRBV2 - CASSAVAVNTEAFF TGTGCCAGCAGTGCAGTGGCAGTGAACACTGAAGCTTTCTTT
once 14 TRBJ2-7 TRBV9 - CASSPVAARREQYF TGTGCCAGCAGCCCCGTGGCGGCCCGTCGGGAGCAGTACTTC
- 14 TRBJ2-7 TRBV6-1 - CASSELGRSYEQYF TGTGCCAGCAGTGAACTCGGGAGATCCTACGAGCAGTACTTC
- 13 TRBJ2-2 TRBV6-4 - CASSDINTGELFF TGTGCCAGCAGTGACATCAACACCGGGGAGCTGTTTTTT
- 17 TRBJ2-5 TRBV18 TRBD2 CASSPRSTSGGQETQYF TGTGCCAGCTCACCTCGTTCGACTAGCGGGGGACAAGAGACCCAGTACTTC
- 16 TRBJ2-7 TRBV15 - CATSRDPGQISYEQYF TGTGCCACCAGCAGAGATCCGGGACAAATCTCCTACGAGCAGTACTTC